This T cell receptor beta chain was obtained from a study of cytomegalovirus exposure and HLA in healthy donors. Study as a whole: There were 117 million unique TCR beta sequences, drawn from 150 million to 200 million T cells, in an earlier analysis. Of roughly 400 genotyped donors, about 81% clustered with self-reported Caucasian donors. The study, taken as a whole, reports: With further analysis later on, most CMV-associated TCR beta chains appeared HLA-restricted.

Vbeta (60) and Jbeta (13) primers were used in the PCR. Sequenced by immunoSEQ multiplex PCR; TCRdb stores in-frame clones only, minus some. The table records around 190,000 clones, around 83% of them present only once. Among the donors, all were healthy bone marrow donors. To note about this clone: Its antigen is undetermined.

The CDR3 totals 17 residues. With V trimmed by 2 bases and J by 5 bases, 6 bases remained unmatched. Looked up from germline, CDR1 is LGHNA and CDR2 is YNFKEQ. Material: PBMCs. The sequence was obtained from a man in his forties or fifties in good health and CMV-seropositive. The chain is built from TRBV4-2 and TRBJ2-3, with TRBD2 identical over 14 bases. The CDR3 bases are TGTGCCAGCAGCCAACCGACTAGCGGGAGGGTAGGAGATACGCAGTATTTT. The encoded protein is CASSQPTSGRVGDTQYF.